This T cell receptor (beta chain) came from a study of blood T cells in healthy people across ages (dated by TCRdb to 2013 to 2016). Some background on the complete study: In model experiments, template switching captured about one uniquely barcoded TCR beta cDNA molecule for every two T cells. The study analyzed two additional independent replicas of 1 million unique cDNA reads from the same blood draw for two donors, one aged 18 to 30 and one aged 80 or older. Using deep sequencing normalized with unique cDNA molecular identifiers, the study measured how TCR beta repertoire diversity changes with age. Donors were grouped into four age groups: young (average roughly 15 years), middle-aged (around 39), aged (62) and long-lived (less than 85). Points the paper makes about the study in general: The CMV infection status of donors was not known, potentially confounding age-related changes in expanded clonotypes. There was a strong correlation between observed TCR beta diversity and the percentage of naive T cells measured by flow cytometry. Total diversity estimates from one million sequenced T cells were considered lower bounds and underestimates. The long-lived group showed more naive CD4+ T cells, fewer expanded clones and increased TCR diversity than the aged group, suggesting age selection. As age increased, observed TCR beta diversity per million T cells dropped in a roughly linear way, and a significant reduction was already evident by age about 40. Because profiling used bulk unsorted PBMCs, naive and antigen-experienced compartments could not be compared conclusively.

Library creation used 5' RACE. The listed sequencing device is Illumina HiSeq 2500. A second roughly 6 to 11 cycle PCR used a sample-barcoded 5' primer and a J-beta primer mix. A unique molecular identifier was introduced onto each TCR beta cDNA molecule by a template-switch 5' adaptor carrying 12 random nucleotides. Each sample yielded at least 2.5 million CDR3-containing paired-end reads. First-strand cDNA was synthesized from all RNA with the Mint cDNA synthesis kit, primed by a TRBC-specific oligonucleotide. After uracil-DNA glycosylase treatment, a first 18-cycle PCR used universal primers M1SS and BC2_uni_R on all cDNA. In the source study's methods: Each sample was normalized by randomly selecting 1 million high-quality reads, each carrying a distinct molecular identifier. Instead of being binned into consensus sequences, reads with shared molecular identifiers were discarded. MiTCR, with a Q25 quality threshold and the strictest error-elimination algorithm, was used for CDR3 identification, clonotype clustering and error correction. A nonparametric unseen species model using Euler transformation provided a lower-bound estimate of total TCR beta diversity. In-frame beta chains were kept once TCRdb had trimmed the public reads at Q25 with fastp and called clones with MiXCR. All rows with the same CDR3 protein become a single entry with the most common DNA and genes. None of the V and J calls come from the authors' own analysis; TCRdb made them. This sample comprises 800,000 to 950,000 distinct CDR3 sequences, 25% to 30% of them detected only once. The top ten clones comprise 10% to 13% of the sample.

The 40 or so donors, aged about 6 to 100 years, were systemically healthy Caucasian individuals from Russia. Each donor gave about 11 milliliters of peripheral blood, drawn into EDTA-treated Vacutainer tubes. Ficoll-Paque density-gradient centrifugation was used to isolate PBMCs, with at least 7 million obtained per sample. Total RNA was extracted from PBMCs with Trizol reagent, with at least 6 micrograms obtained per sample. The percentages of naive CD45RAhigh/CD27high T cells were determined by flow cytometry on a PBMC aliquot from every donor. This clonotype was counted at least ten times. The clone's antigen remains unknown. Base-call qualities are not available, and no considerably larger clone is one nucleotide away. From its cysteine to its phenylalanine, the CDR3 spans 12 amino acids. Only the CDR3 part of the read is kept: 36 bases, read in frame from the first base. The germline V gene (reference sequence) sets CDR1 to DFQATT and CDR2 to SNEGSKA. At the junction V is shortened by 6 bases and J by 4 bases, with 12 bases in between.

This same sample was also part of a study on T cells of mothers and their children. Per the second study: Donors were nine systemically healthy Caucasian individuals: three mothers and their six children. cDNA synthesis consumed the entire amount of extracted RNA, loaded at about 1.5 ug RNA in each 15 ul reaction. In the second PCR, sample barcodes and 2-4 random nucleotides were introduced via the M1S primer. Over 8.5 million TCR beta CDR3 reads were obtained for each mother, and around 2.7 million reads were obtained for each child. Thymic selection similarly shapes TCR recombination output in related and unrelated pairs, with minor effect from inherited differences. Normalized repertoire overlap was always found to be slightly, but never significantly, higher in related mother-child pairs than in unrelated mother-child pairs. Persistent microchimeric T cell clones were not detected, at a sensitivity of 85 to 100 clones per million clonotypes. The study used deep NGS to compare TCR beta repertoires of mothers and children, seeking features distinguishing related mother-child pairs from unrelated individuals. The mean age was 40 +/- 4 years for the mothers and around 10 +/- 4 years for the children. Libraries were sequenced on Illumina HiSeq 2000 with 100+100 nt paired-end reads after adapter ligation with NEBNext reagents. To prevent cross-contamination, the mother and child libraries were prepared one month apart and sequenced in separate runs. Each donor had between about 450,000 and 2,100,000 distinct TCR beta clonotypes identified. Naive TCR beta clonotypes were estimated from low-frequency clonotypes matched to each donor's FACS-determined naive share, without sorting.

The TCR comes from a middle-aged woman in good health. In this chain, TRBV20-1 is recombined with TRBJ1-1, with the D gene not confidently named. The sequenced sample consisted of blood. The DNA sequence is TGCAGTGCCACAGACCCTGTCACTGAAGCTTTCTTT. The encoded protein is CSATDPVTEAFF.